Below are 26 T cell receptor beta chains sequenced from a single sample in a study of CD8 T cells in ankylosing spondylitis. General observations from the study: Among TCR beta sequences, a motif of several highly homologous variants appeared characteristic of ankylosing spondylitis blood.

Each CDR3 protein gets one entry after TCRdb re-called the 5' RACE reads with MiXCR. The table lists over 700,000 distinct CDR3 sequences, over 15% of them singletons. These receptors are not linked to any known antigen. The sequencing sample was made of blood, either unsorted or a sorted T cell fraction (not recorded which). All receptors derive from a male donor with ankylosing spondylitis.

This clonotype was detected a few times. The V gene is TRBV19, the J gene TRBJ2-5, with TRBD1 matching 8 bases. The trim removed 5 bases at V and 7 bases at J, leaving 18 bases unmatched. CDR1 and CDR2 (germline): LNHDA, SQIVND (reference sequence). The CDR3 has 17 amino acids. The chain's CDR3 is CASSSLAGQATFGTQYF. CDR3 nucleotide sequence: TGTGCCAGTAGTTCCCTCGCGGGACAGGCCACTTTTGGGACCCAGTACTTC.

V gene TRBV2 combines with J gene TRBJ1-5, with D unresolved. Germline V gene data show CDR1 as SNHLY and CDR2 as FYNNEI. This CDR3 region has 13 residues. V was shortened by 7 bases and J by 3 bases, with 10 bases between the two germline ends. Here the CDR3 reads CASKDGNNQPQHF. The CDR3 DNA sequence: TGTGCCAGCAAAGACGGGAACAATCAGCCCCAGCATTTT.

This rearrangement joins TRBV6-1 to TRBJ1-2; D ambiguous. CDR1 MNHNS and CDR2 SASEGT come from the germline V gene. The V end lost 8 bases, the J end lost 5 bases, and 15 bases lay between the germline ends. CDR3 length equals 13 residues. The CDR3 DNA is TGTGCCAGCCATTCGGAGGGCCGGTATGGCTACACCTTC. It yields the protein CASHSEGRYGYTF.

This clonotype was detected a few times. The chain couples TRBV7-8 to TRBJ1-2; D is possibly TRBD1 (5 bases). The germline CDR1 and CDR2 sequences are SGHVS and FQNEAQ. This CDR3 has 14 amino acids. V was pared by 1 base and J by 3 bases, with 9 bases between. DNA of the CDR3: TGTGCCAGCAGCTTAGATCCGACAGACTATGGCTACACCTTC. It yields the protein CASSLDPTDYGYTF.

This clonotype was counted between two and nine times. The J gene is TRBJ2-5, the V gene TRBV10-3; the D call may be TRBD1 or TRBD2 (7 bases each). Germline lookup yields CDR1 ENHRY and CDR2 SYGVKD. This CDR3 is 12 amino acids long. With 11 bases removed from V and 4 bases from J, the gap between germline ends came to 14 bases. CDR3 in amino acids: CAHSGGGETQYF. CDR3 nucleotides: TGTGCCCATTCAGGGGGGGGAGAGACCCAGTACTTC.

This clonotype turned up a few times. The chain joins TRBV5-1 to TRBJ1-4; 9 bases align to TRBD1. Germline-derived CDR1 and CDR2 are SGHRS and YFSETQ. Trimming cost V 4 bases and J 6 bases; bases outside gene matches: 7. The CDR3 has 15 amino acids. The CDR3 reads CASSRNRGRDEKLFF. DNA of the CDR3: TGCGCCAGCAGCCGCAACAGGGGGCGTGATGAAAAACTGTTTTTT.

The chain is built from TRBV20-1 and TRBJ1-1; a possible D gene is TRBD1 (5 bases). Germline V gene lookup returns CDR1 DFQATT and CDR2 SNEGSKA (reference sequence). The V end lost 3 bases, the J end lost 2 bases, and 16 bases lay between the germline ends. CDR3 length: 15 residues. CDR3 sequence (DNA): TGCAGTGCTAGCGTTATTTTGGGGGTTAACACTGAAGCTTTCTTT. Protein product: CSASVILGVNTEAFF.

The chain combines TRBV7-6 with TRBJ2-5, with 9 bases identical to TRBD2. Losses at the gene ends were 5 bases for V and 3 bases for J; bases not matched to a gene: 10. The CDR3 sequence is 16 residues long. CDR1 SGHVS and CDR2 FNYEAQ come from the germline V gene. The CDR3 nucleotides read TGTGCCAGCAGCCTACCGGGACTAGCCCAAGAAGAGACCCAGTACTTC. Encoded protein: CASSLPGLAQEETQYF.

This clonotype was observed a handful of times. CDR3 loop: CASSSWDSGQEKLFF. CDR3 nucleotides: TGTGCCAGCAGTTCTTGGGACAGCGGACAAGAAAAACTGTTTTTT. The rearrangement uses TRBV27 and TRBJ1-4, with 7 bases that match TRBD1. Germline CDR1 is MNHEY and CDR2 is SMNVEV (reference sequence). The CDR3 loop spans 15 amino acids. The V and J ends lost 4 bases and 8 bases, in that order; junction bases with no gene match: 10.

V usage is TRBV9 and J usage is TRBJ2-7, with D uncertain. V was pared by 3 bases and J by 2 bases, with 12 bases between. This CDR3 region has 14 residues. The germline CDR1 and CDR2 sequences are SGDLS and YYNGEE. The DNA of the CDR3 is TGTGCCAGCAGCGCCTGGGGATCTCCCTACGAGCAGTACTTC. Protein sequence: CASSAWGSPYEQYF.

The chain couples TRBV2 to TRBJ1-5; unclear D gene. In germline, CDR1 is SNHLY, CDR2 FYNNEI. This CDR3 contains 12 residues. Trimming cost V 1 base and J 9 bases, with 7 bases left between them. CDR3 residues: CASSEGASPQHF. CDR3 nucleotides: TGTGCCAGCAGTGAAGGGGCGTCGCCCCAGCATTTT.

The V call is TRBV29-1, the J call TRBJ1-1; perhaps TRBD1 as D (6 bases). The CDR3 extends over 15 amino acids. The V end was cut by 2 bases, the J end by 1 base, with 14 bases between. Germline V gene lookup returns CDR1 SQVTM and CDR2 ANQGSEA. The DNA of the CDR3 is TGCAGCGTTGAAAGCCAACAGGGCAGGAACACTGAAGCTTTCTTT. Its translation is CSVESQQGRNTEAFF.

This clonotype was counted only a few times. The J gene is TRBJ2-5, the V gene TRBV7-2; D might be TRBD1 (6 bases). This CDR3 comprises 15 residues. The germline V gene encodes CDR1 SGHTA and CDR2 FQGNSA. Trimming removed 1 base at V and 1 base at J, with 10 bases between. The CDR3 is CASSLVWTAQETQYF. The DNA of the CDR3 is TGTGCCAGCAGCTTAGTGTGGACAGCCCAAGAGACCCAGTACTTC.

The V and J genes are TRBV30 and TRBJ2-3, with TRBD1 as a possible D gene (6 bases). Germline CDR1 is GTSNPN and CDR2 is SVGIG (reference sequence). The V end was cut by 4 bases, the J end by 0 bases, with 14 bases between. The CDR3 totals 15 residues. In DNA form, the CDR3 reads TGTGCCTGGACCCCAGGGACAACAAGCACAGATACGCAGTATTTT. This gives the protein CAWTPGTTSTDTQYF.

This clonotype was observed a handful of times. This sequence joins TRBV12-3 or TRBV12-4 and TRBJ2-2, with D tentatively TRBD1 (7 bases). V was cut by 7 bases and J by 4 bases, with 16 bases left in between. There are 15 residues in the CDR3. The CDR3 spells CASTYGQGGTGELFF. The DNA for the CDR3 is TGTGCCAGCACCTACGGGCAGGGGGGCACCGGGGAGCTGTTTTTT.

This clonotype was picked up a small number of times. CDR3 loop: CASRFRDLTYEQYF. CDR3 bases: TGTGCCAGCAGGTTCCGGGACCTAACCTACGAGCAGTACTTC. The chain links TRBV2 to TRBJ2-7; D possibly uses TRBD1 or TRBD2 (5 bases each). This CDR3 has 14 residues. V lost 6 bases and J lost 2, with 14 bases in between. CDR1 and CDR2 from the germline V gene are SNHLY and FYNNEI.

A few counts support this clonotype. This rearrangement joins TRBV4-1 to TRBJ2-1; D unclear. Trimming stripped 0 bases from V and 10 bases from J, with 7 bases between. This CDR3 comprises 12 residues. The germline V gene has CDR1 MGHRA and CDR2 YSYEKL. In DNA, the CDR3 is TGCGCCAGCAGCCAAGATCGGCAGGAGCAGTTCTTC. The encoded protein is CASSQDRQEQFF.

This sequence joins TRBV7-2 and TRBJ2-7; tentatively, D is TRBD2 (6 bases). Germline V gene lookup returns CDR1 SGHTA and CDR2 FQGNSA. CDR3 size: 14 residues. Trimming removed 5 bases at V and 2 bases at J, with 13 bases between. CDR3 nucleotide sequence: TGTGCCAGCAGCCCCCTAGCGTTACCCTACGAGCAGTACTTC. Residues: CASSPLALPYEQYF.

This chain joins TRBV5-1 and TRBJ2-7; tentative D call: TRBD1 (5 bases). In germline, CDR1 is SGHRS, CDR2 YFSETQ. The CDR3 is 13 residues long. Trimming removed 2 bases at V and 6 bases at J, with 12 bases between. The DNA for the CDR3 is TGCGCCAGCAGCTTATTACAGGCTTCCGAGCAGTACTTC. This sequence encodes CASSLLQASEQYF. The whole variable domain, remainder taken from reference TRBV5-1 and TRBJ2-7, is KAGVTQTPRYLIKTRGQQVTLSCSPISGHRSVSWYQQTPGQGLQFLFEYFSETQRNKGNFPGRFSGRQFSNSRSEMNVSTLELGDSALYLCASSLLQASEQYFGPGTRLTVT.

The rearrangement uses TRBV9 and TRBJ1-1; D possibly corresponds to TRBD1 (6 bases). The V and J ends lost 0 bases and 7 bases respectively, with 16 bases between them. Germline values: CDR1 SGDLS, CDR2 YYNGEE. This CDR3 is built from 15 residues. The CDR3 nucleotides read TGTGCCAGCAGCGTAGATTCGAGGACAGAGATTGAAGCTTTCTTT. The encoded protein is CASSVDSRTEIEAFF.

This clonotype turned up a few times. The chain has TRBV5-1 and TRBJ1-6, with D maybe TRBD1 (5 bases). Trimming took off 3 bases at V and 7 bases at J, with 14 bases between the two ends. CDR1 SGHRS and CDR2 YFSETQ come from the germline V gene. This CDR3 has 15 amino acids. The CDR3 DNA reads TGCGCCAGCAGCTCGCCGGGACTTTCCAATTCACCCCTCCACTTT. It yields the protein CASSSPGLSNSPLHF.

The table lists this clonotype with a few counts. The rearrangement joins TRBV7-3 to TRBJ1-2, with D possibly TRBD1 on 6 matching bases. The CDR3 totals 15 residues. Germline V gives CDR1 SGHTA, CDR2 FQGTGA. The V end lost 2 bases, the J end lost 8 bases, and 18 bases lay between the germline ends. As DNA, the CDR3 is TGTGCCAGCAGCTTAGACAATGGGGGGCAAGGAGGCTACACCTTC. As protein: CASSLDNGGQGGYTF.

This chain joins TRBV29-1 and TRBJ1-1; perhaps TRBD1 as D (6 bases). The CDR3 totals 14 residues. Germline assignment: CDR1 SQVTM and CDR2 ANQGSEA. Trimming took 6 bases from V and 1 from J, leaving 15 bases between them. The CDR3 is CSVVRGPANTEAFF. The CDR3 DNA sequence: TGCAGCGTAGTGCGGGGGCCCGCGAACACTGAAGCTTTCTTT.

This chain links TRBV9 with TRBJ2-3; D unclear. Germline V CDR1 and CDR2: SGDLS, YYNGEE. CDR3 size: 15 residues. The V and J ends lost 0 bases and 8 bases respectively, with 16 bases between them. CDR3 DNA: TGTGCCAGCAGCGTAGAACCAGAACCGTGGGCTACGCAGTATTTT. Translating it yields CASSVEPEPWATQYF.

The V call is TRBV14, the J call TRBJ2-6, with D hard to call. Looked up from germline, CDR1 is SGHDN and CDR2 is FVKESK. V lost 1 base, J lost 10 bases, and 2 bases lay in between. CDR3 size: 11 residues. This CDR3 reads CASSQGNVLTF. The DNA for the CDR3 is TGTGCCAGCAGCCAAGGAAACGTCCTGACTTTC.

This clonotype showed up just a few times. The chain employs TRBV7-2 and TRBJ2-7; 11 nucleotides align to TRBD2. The CDR3 consists of 15 residues. Germline CDR1 and CDR2: SGHTA and FQGNSA. With V trimmed by 5 bases and J by 3 bases, 6 bases remained unmatched. The CDR3 is CASSQSGTSGYEQYF. CDR3 DNA: TGTGCCAGCAGCCAATCCGGGACTAGCGGCTACGAGCAGTACTTC.